One sample yielded the 6 T cell receptor beta chains listed below, sequenced in a study of blood T cell repertoires in COVID-19. The repertoire was sequenced with immunoSEQ multiplex PCR; TCRdb's copy has only in-frame clones and lacks some. Of 130,000 to 150,000 clones in the sample, 60% to 85% were seen once. The sequencing input was peripheral blood. The receptors were gathered from a man aged 45-65 years with active or convalescent COVID-19.

This clone was detected only once. The chain has TRBV28 and TRBJ2-7, with D possibly TRBD2 on 5 matching bases. The germline V and J ends were trimmed by 3 bases and 4 bases, with 10 bases remaining between them. The germline V gene encodes CDR1 MDHEN and CDR2 SYDVKM. This CDR3 spans 13 amino acids. As DNA, the CDR3 is TGTGCCAGCAGTTTGAGATGGGAGTACGAGCAGTACTTC. Its translation is CASSLRWEYEQYF.

The genes are TRBV18 and TRBJ1-3, with 7 bases matching TRBD1. This CDR3 has 15 amino acids. V was clipped by 0 bases and J by 4 bases; unmatched bases: 3. CDR1 is KGHSH and CDR2 is LQKENI in the germline V gene. The CDR3 DNA reads as TGTGCCAGCTCACCACCGGGGACAGACGGAAACACCATATATTTT. It encodes CASSPPGTDGNTIYF.

The chain is built from TRBV7-9 and TRBJ1-1, with 9 bases that match TRBD1. The CDR3 has 13 amino acids. The germline CDR1 and CDR2 sequences are SEHNR and FQNEAQ (reference sequence). Germline trimming cut 5 bases from V and 6 bases from J; bases unmatched to any gene: 4. CDR3 nucleotides: TGTGCCAGCAGCCTGACAGGGGGGGCTGAAGCTTTCTTT. This encodes CASSLTGGAEAFF.

The gene calls are TRBV7-7 and TRBJ2-3; tentatively, D is TRBD1 (6 bases). V was clipped by 2 bases and J by 2 bases, with 11 bases between them. The length of the CDR3 is 15 residues. Germline V gene sequence: CDR1 SSHAT, CDR2 FNYEAQ (reference sequence). CDR3 sequence reads: CASSLRGTLTDTQYF. The CDR3 nucleotides are TGTGCCAGCAGCTTACGAGGGACACTCACAGATACGCAGTATTTT.

This clone was observed once. V and J are TRBV7-9 and TRBJ2-7, with TRBD2 matching 8 bases. This CDR3 region has 15 residues. Per the germline V gene, CDR1 is SEHNR and CDR2 is FQNEAQ (reference sequence). V was pared by 5 bases and J by 0 bases, with 6 bases of the junction left unmatched. CDR3 sequence reads: CASSPTSGSSYEQYF. The CDR3 DNA follows: TGTGCCAGCAGCCCCACTAGCGGAAGCTCCTACGAGCAGTACTTC.

The chain is built from TRBV9 and TRBJ2-7; TRBD2 aligns across 8 bases. Germline-derived CDR1 and CDR2 are SGDLS and YYNGEE. J gave up 0 bases and V 0 bases, and 5 bases lay outside the gene matches. CDR3 length: 16 residues. The CDR3 region is CASSVGLTSDSYEQYF. CDR3 bases: TGTGCCAGCAGCGTAGGCCTGACTAGCGACTCCTACGAGCAGTACTTC.